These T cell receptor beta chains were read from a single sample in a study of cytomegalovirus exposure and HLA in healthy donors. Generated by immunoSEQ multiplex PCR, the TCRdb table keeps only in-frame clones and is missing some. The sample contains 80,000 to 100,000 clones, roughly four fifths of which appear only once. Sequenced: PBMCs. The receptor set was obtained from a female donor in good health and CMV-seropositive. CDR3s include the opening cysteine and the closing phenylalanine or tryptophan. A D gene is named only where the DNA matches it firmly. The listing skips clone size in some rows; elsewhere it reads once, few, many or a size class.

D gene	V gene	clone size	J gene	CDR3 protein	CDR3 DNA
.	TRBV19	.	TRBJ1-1	CASTLVGGYLNTEAFF	TGTGCCAGTACCCTTGTAGGGGGTTATCTGAACACTGAAGCTTTCTTT
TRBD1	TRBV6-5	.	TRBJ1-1	CASSYSRGRTEAFF	TGTGCCAGCAGTTACTCGAGGGGGCGGACTGAAGCTTTCTTT
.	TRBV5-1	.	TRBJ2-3	CASSLEGVSTDTQYF	TGCGCCAGCAGCTTGGAAGGAGTGAGCACAGATACGCAGTATTTT
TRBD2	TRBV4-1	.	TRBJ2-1	CASSQGLGTSSLDEQFF	TGCGCCAGCAGCCAAGGTTTAGGGACTAGTTCCTTAGATGAGCAGTTCTTC
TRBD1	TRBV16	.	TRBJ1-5	CASSQYDEGANNQPQHF	TGTGCCAGCAGCCAATATGATGAGGGGGCAAACAATCAGCCCCAGCATTTT
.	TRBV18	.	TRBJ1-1	CASSPGEDTEAFF	TGTGCCAGCTCACCCGGGGAGGACACTGAAGCTTTCTTT
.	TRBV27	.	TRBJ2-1	CASSPGTEQFF	TGTGCCAGCAGTCCAGGGACAGAGCAGTTCTTC
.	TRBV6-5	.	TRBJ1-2	CASSTTGRLFYGYTF	TGTGCCAGCAGTACCACAGGACGGCTATTCTATGGCTACACCTTC
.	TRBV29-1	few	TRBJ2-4	CSVASSIVSKNIQYF	TGCAGCGTAGCCTCCTCGATCGTTTCCAAAAACATTCAGTACTTC
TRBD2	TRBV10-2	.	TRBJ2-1	CASKWGGLAGNEQFF	TGCGCCAGCAAGTGGGGGGGACTAGCTGGCAATGAGCAGTTCTTC
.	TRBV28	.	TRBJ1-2	CASSFPYYGYTF	TGTGCCAGCAGTTTCCCGTACTATGGCTACACCTTC
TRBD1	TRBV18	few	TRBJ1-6	CASSPQQGNSPLHF	TGTGCCAGCTCACCACAACAGGGGAATTCACCCCTCCACTTT
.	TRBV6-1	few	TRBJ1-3	CASRTGNTGNTIYF	TGTGCCAGCCGAACAGGGAATACTGGAAACACCATATATTTT
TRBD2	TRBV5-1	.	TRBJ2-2	CASSSSGLAGGNTGELFF	TGCGCCAGCAGCTCCTCCGGACTAGCGGGGGGTAACACCGGGGAGCTGTTTTTT
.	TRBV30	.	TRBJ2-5	CARAGQETQYF	TGTGCCCGCGCGGGACAAGAGACCCAGTACTTC
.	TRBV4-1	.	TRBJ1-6	CASSRPGGREKVISPLHF	TGCGCCAGCAGCCGACCCGGCGGCCGAGAAAAAGTTATCTCACCCCTCCACTTT
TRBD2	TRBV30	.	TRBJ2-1	CAWKGGPHNEQFF	TGTGCCTGGAAGGGAGGGCCCCACAATGAGCAGTTCTTC
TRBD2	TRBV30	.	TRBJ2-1	CAWSPFLLAGYNEQFF	TGTGCCTGGAGTCCCTTTTTGCTAGCGGGATACAATGAGCAGTTCTTC
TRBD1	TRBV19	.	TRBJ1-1	CASSRDRNTEAFF	TGTGCCAGTAGTAGGGACAGGAACACTGAAGCTTTCTTT
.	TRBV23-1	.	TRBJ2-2	CASSQSPPGHHTGELFF	TGCGCCAGCAGTCAATCTCCCCCGGGACACCACACCGGGGAGCTGTTTTTT
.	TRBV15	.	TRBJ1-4	CATSRVGATNEKLFF	TGTGCCACCAGCAGAGTAGGAGCAACTAATGAAAAACTGTTTTTT
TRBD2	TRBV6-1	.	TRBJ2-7	CASSEAPLGAGSSEQYF	TGTGCCAGCAGTGAAGCACCCCTAGGAGCGGGGTCATCCGAGCAGTACTTC
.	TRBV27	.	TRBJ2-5	CASSTRDSQYF	TGTGCCAGCAGTACCCGGGACTCGCAGTACTTC
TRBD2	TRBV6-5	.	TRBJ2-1	CASSLAGGYNEQFF	TGTGCCAGCAGTTTAGCGGGGGGCTACAATGAGCAGTTCTTC
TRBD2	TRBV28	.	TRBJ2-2	CASAGREHRELFF	TGTGCCAGCGCGGGGCGGGAGCATAGGGAGCTGTTTTTT
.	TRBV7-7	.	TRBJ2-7	CASSLHLDYEQYF	TGTGCTAGCAGCTTACACTTAGACTACGAGCAGTACTTC
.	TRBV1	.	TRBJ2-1	CLRSGGAFYNEQFF	TGCTTGCGAAGCGGGGGGGCCTTCTACAATGAGCAGTTCTTC